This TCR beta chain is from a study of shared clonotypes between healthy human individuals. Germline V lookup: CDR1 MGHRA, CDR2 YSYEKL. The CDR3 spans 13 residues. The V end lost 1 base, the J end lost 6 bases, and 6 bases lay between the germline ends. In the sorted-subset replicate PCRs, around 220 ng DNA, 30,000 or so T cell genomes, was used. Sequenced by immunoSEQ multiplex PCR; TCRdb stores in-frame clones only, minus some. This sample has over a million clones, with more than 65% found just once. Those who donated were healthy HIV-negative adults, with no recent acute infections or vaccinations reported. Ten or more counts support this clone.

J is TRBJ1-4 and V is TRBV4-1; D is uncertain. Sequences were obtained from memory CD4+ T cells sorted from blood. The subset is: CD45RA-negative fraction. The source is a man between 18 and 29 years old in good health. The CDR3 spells CASSQGTDEKLFF. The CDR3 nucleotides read TGCGCCAGCAGCCAAGGGACGGATGAAAAACTGTTTTTT.